This TCR beta chain was captured in a study of T cell repertoires in cytomegalovirus infection. TCRdb re-called the reads through MiXCR, storing one row per CDR3 protein. The sample has 150,000 to 190,000 distinct CDR3 sequences, 20% to 30% seen once. This clonotype was detected only a few times. Germline V gene lookup returns CDR1 SGHTA and CDR2 FQGNSA. V lost 5 bases, J lost 7 bases, and 12 bases lay in between. This CDR3 has 13 residues. The rearrangement uses TRBV7-2 and TRBJ2-1; perhaps D is TRBD1 or TRBD2 (6 bases each). This TCR was recovered from a human donor in good health (CMV status not recorded). Some clones in this sample may be carry-over from other donors' samples. Sample: PBMCs. The CDR3 region has the DNA TGTGCCAGCAGCATGGGGGGCCGGAATGAGCAGTTCTTC. It is translated as CASSMGGRNEQFF.